These T cell receptor beta chains were read from a single sample in a study of T cell changes during pregnancy in multiple sclerosis. Using immunoSEQ multiplex PCR, the repertoire was profiled, and TCRdb retains in-frame clones only, with some absent. The data show roughly 110,000 clones, 85% to 95% seen once. The specimen was peripheral blood, collected after pregnancy. These TCRs come from a female donor with multiple sclerosis, enrolled in a pregnancy study. CDR3s include the opening cysteine and the closing phenylalanine or tryptophan. The D gene is left open where the match is weak. Clone size appears in some rows only: once, few, many, or a class for an expanded clone.

clone_size: -
j_call: TRBJ2-5
d_call: TRBD2
v_call: TRBV7-2
cdr3_aa: CASSSSGVRETQYF
cdr3_nt: TGTGCCAGCAGCTCTAGCGGGGTACGGGAGACCCAGTACTTC

clone_size: -
j_call: TRBJ1-1
d_call: -
v_call: TRBV5-4
cdr3_aa: CASSLGTPEAFF
cdr3_nt: TGTGCCAGCAGCTTGGGAACACCCGAAGCTTTCTTT

clone_size: -
j_call: TRBJ2-7
d_call: TRBD1
v_call: TRBV5-6
cdr3_aa: CASSPMGQGVYEQYF
cdr3_nt: TGTGCCAGCAGCCCGATGGGACAGGGGGTCTACGAGCAGTACTTC

clone_size: -
j_call: TRBJ1-2
d_call: TRBD1
v_call: TRBV10-2
cdr3_aa: CASRPGQGFYGYTF
cdr3_nt: TGCGCCAGCAGGCCGGGACAGGGATTCTATGGCTACACCTTC

clone_size: -
j_call: TRBJ1-5
d_call: TRBD1
v_call: TRBV6-5
cdr3_aa: CASSRTGGRDQPQHF
cdr3_nt: TGTGCCAGCAGTCGGACAGGGGGGAGAGATCAGCCCCAGCATTTT

clone_size: once
j_call: TRBJ2-5
d_call: TRBD1
v_call: TRBV29-1
cdr3_aa: CSVEYRDREQETQYF
cdr3_nt: TGCAGCGTTGAGTATCGGGACAGGGAACAAGAGACCCAGTACTTC

clone_size: -
j_call: TRBJ1-1
d_call: -
v_call: TRBV19
cdr3_aa: CAGLHVTEAFF
cdr3_nt: TGTGCCGGACTACATGTGACTGAAGCTTTCTTT

clone_size: -
j_call: TRBJ2-3
d_call: TRBD2
v_call: TRBV10-3
cdr3_aa: CAIPGLAGAAADTQYF
cdr3_nt: TGTGCCATTCCGGGACTAGCGGGAGCGGCCGCAGATACGCAGTATTTT

clone_size: -
j_call: TRBJ1-2
d_call: -
v_call: TRBV6-1
cdr3_aa: CASSEGQNYGYTF
cdr3_nt: TGTGCCAGCAGTGAAGGACAGAACTATGGCTACACCTTC

clone_size: -
j_call: TRBJ1-2
d_call: -
v_call: TRBV30
cdr3_aa: CARARGNYGYTF
cdr3_nt: TGTGCCCGGGCACGGGGGAACTATGGCTACACCTTC

clone_size: -
j_call: TRBJ1-2
d_call: -
v_call: TRBV9
cdr3_aa: CASSVSGGGDYGYTF
cdr3_nt: TGTGCCAGCAGCGTATCCGGAGGGGGGGACTATGGCTACACCTTC

clone_size: once
j_call: TRBJ2-3
d_call: -
v_call: TRBV6-6
cdr3_aa: CASSYRGSTDTQYF
cdr3_nt: TGTGCCAGCAGTTACCGCGGGAGCACAGATACGCAGTATTTT

clone_size: -
j_call: TRBJ1-1
d_call: -
v_call: TRBV6-5
cdr3_aa: CASSYRPGTGNTEAFF
cdr3_nt: TGTGCCAGCAGTTATCGGCCGGGAACCGGGAACACTGAAGCTTTCTTT

clone_size: -
j_call: TRBJ1-5
d_call: -
v_call: TRBV30
cdr3_aa: CAWGGAASNQPQHF
cdr3_nt: TGTGCCTGGGGTGGGGCAGCCAGCAATCAGCCCCAGCATTTT

clone_size: -
j_call: TRBJ1-4
d_call: -
v_call: TRBV2
cdr3_aa: CASSGGTANEKLFF
cdr3_nt: TGTGCCAGCTCTGGGGGGACGGCTAATGAAAAACTGTTTTTT